Following are 27 T cell receptor beta chains from one sample sequenced in a study of blood T cell repertoires in COVID-19. The method was immunoSEQ multiplex PCR; TCRdb's version includes in-frame clones alone and lacks a portion of them. This table has about 95,000 clones, 89% appearing once. Source material: peripheral blood. All receptors derive from a woman between 70 and 85 years old with acute or convalescent COVID-19.

The V and J genes are TRBV10-2 and TRBJ2-2; the match to TRBD1 covers 8 bases. The CDR3 is made up of 17 amino acids. Germline trimming cut 9 bases from V and 5 bases from J; bases unmatched to any gene: 17. Germline CDR1 and CDR2: WSHSY and SAAADI. DNA of the CDR3: TGCGCCAGAAACCGGGACAGGTTGGAGGATAGAACCGGGGAGCTGTTTTTT. This encodes CARNRDRLEDRTGELFF.

The V call is TRBV6-1, the J call TRBJ2-6; 7 bases align to TRBD1. The trim removed 2 bases at V and 4 bases at J, leaving 8 bases unmatched. Germline CDR1 MNHNS, CDR2 SASEGT. The CDR3 has 17 residues. CDR3 residues: CASSELTGADGANVLTF. The CDR3 DNA reads as TGTGCCAGCAGTGAACTTACAGGGGCGGACGGGGCCAACGTCCTGACTTTC.

The chain combines TRBV19 with TRBJ1-5; 9 nucleotides align to TRBD1. Germline loops: CDR1 LNHDA, CDR2 SQIVND (reference sequence). V trimming: 6 bases; J trimming: 0 bases; junction bases outside the gene matches: 15. CDR3 size: 19 residues. The CDR3 DNA reads as TGTGCCAGTAGCCCACGCGGAACAGGGGGCCTCCATAGCAATCAGCCCCAGCATTTT. It translates to CASSPRGTGGLHSNQPQHF.

The V call is TRBV5-6, the J call TRBJ1-2, with 9 bases that match TRBD1. The CDR3 covers 15 residues. Germline V CDR1 and CDR2: SGHDT, YYEEEE. Trimming at V came to 4 bases and at J to 7 bases, leaving 11 bases not matched to a gene. DNA of the CDR3: TGTGCCAGCAGCCTTTGGGACAGGGTCAGTCCTGGCTACACCTTC. Amino acid sequence: CASSLWDRVSPGYTF.

The genes are TRBV6-5 and TRBJ2-1; 7 bases line up with TRBD1. V lost 7 bases, J lost 5 bases, and 8 bases stayed unmatched. CDR3 size: 14 residues. Germline V gene data show CDR1 as MNHEY and CDR2 as SVGAGI. CDR3 protein: CASINRGENNEQFF. In DNA form, the CDR3 reads TGTGCCAGCATCAACAGGGGTGAAAACAATGAGCAGTTCTTC.

The CDR3 DNA follows: TGTGCCACCAGTGATCCAAGACAGGGTCCCTATGGCTACACCTTC. Translated: CATSDPRQGPYGYTF. This rearrangement joins TRBV24-1 to TRBJ1-2; 7 nucleotides align to TRBD1. With 3 bases clipped from V and 4 bases from J, the junction kept 7 bases outside the gene matches. Germline CDR1 reads KGHDR; CDR2 reads SFDVKD. The CDR3 loop spans 15 amino acids.

The rearrangement links TRBV23-1 to TRBJ2-1, with TRBD1 identical over 9 bases. TRBV23-1 qualifies as an ORF whose function is uncertain. With V trimmed by 4 bases and J by 8 bases, 9 bases remained unmatched. The CDR3 spans 15 residues. Here the CDR3 reads CASSLGGQGTYEQFF. In DNA form, the CDR3 reads TGCGCCAGCAGTCTTGGGGGACAGGGTACGTATGAGCAGTTCTTC.

This clone was seen once. The chain has TRBV7-9 and TRBJ1-3; D might be TRBD1 (5 bases). This CDR3 has 17 amino acids. The ends were cut back, 1 base at V and 2 bases at J, with 15 bases in the middle. Per the germline V gene, CDR1 is SEHNR and CDR2 is FQNEAQ (reference sequence). CDR3 nucleotide sequence: TGTGCCAGCAGCTTAGAAAGTCCTGGCAGGGCTGGAAACACCATATATTTT. It encodes CASSLESPGRAGNTIYF.

V is TRBV20-1 and J is TRBJ2-5; 10 bases are a match to TRBD2. This CDR3 comprises 14 residues. V was pared by 3 bases and J by 5 bases, with 6 bases of the junction left unmatched. From germline, CDR1 is DFQATT and CDR2 SNEGSKA (reference sequence). CDR3 nucleotides: TGCAGTGCTAGTTACGGGACTAGCGTTGAGACCCAGTACTTC. This encodes CSASYGTSVETQYF.

This chain links TRBV28 with TRBJ1-1; unclear D gene. Germline V CDR1 and CDR2: MDHEN, SYDVKM. V lost 4 bases to trimming and J lost 2 bases, with 11 bases between them. The length of the CDR3 is 14 residues. The CDR3 sequence: CASSSDTVNTEAFF. CDR3 bases: TGTGCCAGCAGTTCAGACACAGTTAACACTGAAGCTTTCTTT.

The rearrangement uses TRBV19 and TRBJ1-4; D remains unclear. Trimming removed 3 bases at V and 3 bases at J, with 8 bases between. The germline gives CDR1 LNHDA, CDR2 SQIVND (reference sequence). The CDR3 contains 14 residues. The CDR3 protein is CASSIMAANEKLFF. CDR3 nucleotide sequence: TGTGCCAGTAGTATTATGGCGGCTAATGAAAAACTGTTTTTT.

The chain has TRBV19 and TRBJ1-5, with a weak D call TRBD1 (5 bases). The germline V and J ends were trimmed by 5 bases and 1 base, with 12 bases remaining between them. The CDR3 loop spans 15 amino acids. Germline V CDR1 and CDR2: LNHDA, SQIVND (reference sequence). The CDR3: CASSLGTLSNQPQHF. CDR3 sequence (DNA): TGTGCCAGTAGTCTCGGGACTTTGAGCAATCAGCCCCAGCATTTT.

The V gene is TRBV5-1, the J gene TRBJ2-7; TRBD2 agrees at 11 bases. This CDR3 is built from 16 residues. Trimming took 3 bases from V and 1 from J; bases not matched to a gene: 6. Per germline, CDR1 SGHRS and CDR2 YFSETQ. The CDR3 DNA reads as TGCGCCAGCAGCTCCTCCGGGACTAGCGGATCCTACGAGCAGTACTTC. Its protein is CASSSSGTSGSYEQYF.

This clone appeared a few times. J is TRBJ1-3 and V is TRBV3-1 (or the pseudogene TRBV3-2); D remains ambiguous. V was trimmed by 4 bases and J by 4 bases, leaving 14 bases between them. The CDR3 spans 15 residues. Germline V gives CDR1 LGHDT, CDR2 YNNKEL (reference sequence). The CDR3: CASSLSGMEGNTIYF. The CDR3 DNA is TGTGCCAGCAGCCTCAGCGGGATGGAAGGAAACACCATATATTTT.

This clone was seen only a few times. The chain couples TRBV2 to TRBJ1-5; 10 positions agree with TRBD1. V gave up 4 bases and J gave up 7 bases; unmatched junction bases: 7. This CDR3 has 15 amino acids. Germline assignment: CDR1 SNHLY and CDR2 FYNNEI. CDR3 residues: CASSGQGAPGQPQHF. The CDR3 DNA reads TGTGCCAGCAGTGGACAGGGGGCCCCGGGACAGCCCCAGCATTTT.

The chain is built from TRBV19 and TRBJ1-1; D is ambiguous. Trimming cost V 7 bases and J 5 bases, with 20 bases left between them. The CDR3 sequence is 15 residues long. The germline CDR1 and CDR2 sequences are LNHDA and SQIVND (reference sequence). CDR3 in amino acids: CASKLSERVVTEAFF. The DNA for the CDR3 is TGTGCCAGTAAGTTGTCGGAACGGGTAGTAACTGAAGCTTTCTTT.

This chain connects TRBV28 to TRBJ1-3; D ambiguous. The germline CDR1 and CDR2 sequences are MDHEN and SYDVKM. This CDR3 has 17 residues. Trimming removed 3 bases at V and 0 bases at J, with 15 bases between. In DNA, the CDR3 is TGTGCCAGCAGTTTTATGGCTTCTAGTTCCTCTGGAAACACCATATATTTT. Its protein is CASSFMASSSSGNTIYF.

The rearrangement joins TRBV5-5 to TRBJ1-5; D unclear. Germline values: CDR1 SGHKS, CDR2 YYEKEE (reference sequence). The germline V and J ends were trimmed by 0 bases and 1 base, with 8 bases remaining between them. The CDR3 length is 15 residues. This CDR3 reads CASSLEYTSNQPQHF. Written as DNA, the CDR3 is TGTGCCAGCAGCTTGGAATACACCAGCAATCAGCCCCAGCATTTT. The full variable domain, in which reference TRBV5-5 and TRBJ1-5 provide the parts outside the CDR3, is DAGVTQSPTHLIKTRGQQVTLRCSPISGHKSVSWYQQVLGQGPQFIFQYYEKEERGRGNFPDRFSARQFPNYSSELNVNALLLGDSALYLCASSLEYTSNQPQHFGDGTRLSIL.

V and J are TRBV2 and TRBJ2-5; D gene unclear. The germline gives CDR1 SNHLY, CDR2 FYNNEI. The CDR3 consists of 13 residues. V was trimmed by 4 bases and J by 5 bases, leaving 11 bases between them. CDR3 sequence: CASSGSAPETQYF. The CDR3 region has the DNA TGTGCCAGCAGTGGGAGCGCCCCGGAGACCCAGTACTTC.

The chain couples TRBV7-9 to TRBJ1-4; 9 nucleotides line up with TRBD1. The CDR3 is 16 residues long. Germline values: CDR1 SEHNR, CDR2 FQNEAQ (reference sequence). V shed 2 bases, J shed 5 bases, and the junction held 6 bases outside the gene matches. CDR3 sequence reads: CASSLRGTGLNEKLFF. The CDR3 nucleotides read TGTGCCAGCAGCTTAAGAGGGACAGGGTTGAATGAAAAACTGTTTTTT.

The gene calls are TRBV10-3 and TRBJ1-2; D unresolved. CDR1 is ENHRY and CDR2 is SYGVKD in the germline V gene. With 4 bases removed from V and 4 bases from J, the gap between germline ends came to 10 bases. The CDR3 sequence is 13 residues long. The CDR3 loop reads CAISAGSPYGYTF. CDR3 DNA: TGTGCCATCAGTGCAGGCAGTCCCTATGGCTACACCTTC.

The chain has TRBV28 and TRBJ1-2, with 7 positions matching TRBD1. The V segment lost 7 bases and the J segment 2 bases; nucleotides outside the gene matches: 10. CDR3 size: 15 residues. CDR1 is MDHEN and CDR2 is SYDVKM in the germline V gene. CDR3 sequence: CASTAGTVRNYGYTF. The CDR3 region has the DNA TGTGCCAGCACCGCCGGGACAGTAAGGAACTATGGCTACACCTTC.

The rearrangement joins TRBV14 to TRBJ1-3, with a weak D call TRBD1 (6 bases). V was trimmed by 6 bases and J by 10 bases, leaving 19 bases between them. CDR3 size: 14 residues. The V gene's germline CDR1 is SGHDN and CDR2 FVKESK. The CDR3 sequence: CASRKTGTSATIYF. DNA for the CDR3: TGTGCCAGCAGGAAAACAGGGACCTCAGCAACCATATATTTT.

The chain has TRBV14 and TRBJ1-1; unclear D gene. Germline CDR1 is SGHDN and CDR2 is FVKESK. This CDR3 has 10 amino acids. Deletions cut 7 bases from V and 11 bases from J, with 11 bases between. The CDR3 reads CASTLEDAFF. CDR3 DNA: TGTGCCAGCACTTTGGAGGACGCTTTCTTT. Complete variable domain (other parts from reference TRBV14 and TRBJ1-1): EAGVTQFPSHSVIEKGQTVTLRCDPISGHDNLYWYRRVMGKEIKFLLHFVKESKQDESGMPNNRFLAERTGGTYSTLKVQPAELEDSGVYFCASTLEDAFFGQGTRLTVV.

V and J are TRBV5-5 and TRBJ1-4, with 7 nucleotides matching TRBD1. Germline CDR1 is SGHKS and CDR2 is YYEKEE (reference sequence). Losses at the gene ends were 4 bases for V and 7 bases for J; bases not matched to a gene: 7. The CDR3 is 14 residues long. As DNA, the CDR3 is TGTGCCAGCAGCCGAGGACAGGTTGGTGAAAAACTGTTTTTT. It yields the protein CASSRGQVGEKLFF.

The chain is built from TRBV5-1 and TRBJ2-7; 10 nucleotides match TRBD1. With 0 bases clipped from V and 6 bases from J, the junction kept 6 bases outside the gene matches. Per the germline V gene, CDR1 is SGHRS and CDR2 is YFSETQ. There are 15 residues in the CDR3. The CDR3 sequence is CASSLDGTGVGEQYV. The CDR3 region has the DNA TGCGCCAGCAGCTTGGATGGGACAGGGGTTGGCGAGCAGTACGTC.

The V and J genes are TRBV6-5 and TRBJ1-5, with 8 positions matching TRBD1. This CDR3 region has 15 residues. From germline, CDR1 is MNHEY and CDR2 SVGAGI. Losses at the gene ends were 6 bases for V and 4 bases for J; bases not matched to a gene: 8. The CDR3 protein is CASSQTGAWNQPQHF. The CDR3 DNA is TGTGCCAGCAGCCAGACAGGGGCGTGGAATCAGCCCCAGCATTTT.